This T cell receptor (beta chain) derives from a study of regulatory T cells in long-lasting Graves disease. The study, taken as a whole, reports: Persistent Graves' disease cases displayed lower TCR diversity than newly diagnosed ones.

Arm-PCR with iRepertoire HTBI primers amplified the CDR3 regions for these TCR beta libraries. Each CDR3 protein gets one entry after TCRdb re-called the multiplex PCR reads with MiXCR. The data show a few hundred thousand distinct CDR3 sequences, 23% seen once. This sample's time point: persistent/refractory GD, antithyroid drugs over 5 years with positive TRAb. PBMC-derived RNA was used for the TCR library. Recruitment took place at an endocrinology department in Xi'an, China. This CDR3 has 14 residues. Germline CDR1 reads MNHEY; CDR2 reads SMNVEV (reference sequence). Trimming removed 6 bases at V and 7 bases at J, with 15 bases between. As concerns this clonotype: Its cognate antigen is unknown.

The chain uses TRBV27 and TRBJ1-4; the D gene is possibly TRBD1 (6 bases). The receptor was derived from a female donor with Graves disease. The sample was peripheral blood mononuclear cells (PBMCs), taken when the disease was refractory, from a patient treated with antithyroid drugs. CDR3 protein: CASREGGGGEKLFF. CDR3 sequence (DNA): TGTGCCAGCAGAGAGGGAGGGGGGGGTGAAAAACTGTTTTTT.